This T cell receptor (beta chain) was observed in a study of T cell repertoires in aging, cancer and after chemotherapy. Study summary: Around 10 million TCR reads were in the whole dataset.

Study results and limitations: Loss of evenness, beyond lost richness, contributed to age-related TCR diversity decline in cancer patients.

Peripheral blood genomic DNA, not sorted cells or RNA, was the template. A mixed TRB-A/B primer pool amplified rearranged TRB by multiplex touch-down PCR. One entry per CDR3 protein results from TCRdb running MiXCR on the multiplex PCR reads. The repertoire holds about 6,600 distinct CDR3 sequences, with about 26% as singletons. Germline V gene data show CDR1 as MNHEY and CDR2 as SVGAGI. The CDR3 covers 15 residues. V lost 6 bases, J lost 5 bases, and 9 bases stayed unmatched. In regard to this clonotype: What it recognizes is unknown.

The V and J genes are TRBV6-5 and TRBJ2-7, with 11 nucleotides matching TRBD1. Sequencing used blood. This sequence originates from a human donor with a blood cancer. The donor label of this sample is uncertain. The CDR3 loop reads CASSQSGTGGHEQYF. In DNA form, the CDR3 reads TGTGCCAGCAGCCAATCCGGGACAGGGGGGCACGAGCAGTACTTC.